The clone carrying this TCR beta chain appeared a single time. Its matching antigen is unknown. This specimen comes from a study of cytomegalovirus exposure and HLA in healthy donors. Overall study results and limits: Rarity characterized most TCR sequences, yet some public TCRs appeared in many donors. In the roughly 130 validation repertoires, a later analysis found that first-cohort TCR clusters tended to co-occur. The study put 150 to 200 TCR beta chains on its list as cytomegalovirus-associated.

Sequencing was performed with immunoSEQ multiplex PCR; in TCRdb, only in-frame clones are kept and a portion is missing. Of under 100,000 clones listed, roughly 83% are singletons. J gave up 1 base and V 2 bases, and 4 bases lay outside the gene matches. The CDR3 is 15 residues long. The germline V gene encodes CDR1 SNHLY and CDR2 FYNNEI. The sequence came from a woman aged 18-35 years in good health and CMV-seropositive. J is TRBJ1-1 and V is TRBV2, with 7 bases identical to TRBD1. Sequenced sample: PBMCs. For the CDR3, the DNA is TGTGCCAGCAGTGAATTGCCAGGGGGGAACACTGAAGCTTTCTTT. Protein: CASSELPGGNTEAFF.